Sequencing of this T cell receptor beta chain was carried out in a study of patients and donors after allogeneic stem cell transplantation. Germline CDR1 is SQVTM and CDR2 is ANQGSEA. CDR3 length: 14 residues. With 4 bases removed from V and 0 bases from J, the gap between germline ends came to 12 bases. A single record per CDR3 protein comes from TCRdb applying MiXCR to the RT-PCR reads. The data contain about 400,000 distinct CDR3 sequences, about a sixth of them singletons. The TCR sequence derives from a human donor who was either an allogeneic HSCT recipient or a stem cell or donor lymphocyte infusion donor (not recorded which). It is not recorded whose cells these are; they may come from a transplant donor. The material sequenced was blood, either unsorted or a sorted T cell fraction (not recorded which). The chain joins TRBV29-1 to TRBJ1-1, with a tentative D call TRBD1 (5 bases). The CDR3 protein is CSVVGQDMNTEAFF. The CDR3 DNA reads TGCAGCGTTGTAGGGCAGGACATGAACACTGAAGCTTTCTTT.